The 20 T cell receptor beta chains in this list originate from one sample, sequenced in a study of immune evolution from preneoplasia to lung adenocarcinoma. The protocol was immunoSEQ multiplex PCR, while the TCRdb copy is restricted to in-frame clones and leaves out a portion. The data hold 25,000 or so clones, with about three quarters observed a single time. Material for sequencing was FFPE invasive lung adenocarcinoma tissue. Receptors originate from a person in their sixties or seventies with invasive lung adenocarcinoma. Some clones in this sample may be carry-over from other donors' samples.

The chain recombines TRBV5-1 with TRBJ1-4; a possible D gene is TRBD1 (6 bases). Trimming stripped 5 bases from V and 3 bases from J, with 8 bases between. CDR3 length: 13 amino acids. Germline V gives CDR1 SGHRS, CDR2 YFSETQ. CDR3 nucleotides: TGCGCCAGCAGACAGGGCTCTAATGAAAAACTGTTTTTT. Protein product: CASRQGSNEKLFF.

CDR3 residues: CASSRGGWTEQFF. The CDR3 DNA reads as TGTGCCAGCAGCCGCGGAGGGTGGACGGAACAGTTCTTC. V is TRBV7-2 and J is TRBJ2-1, with a possible D match to TRBD2 (6 bases). CDR3 length equals 13 residues. Trimming removed 5 bases from V and 13 bases from J, with 18 bases in between. In germline, CDR1 is SGHTA, CDR2 FQGNSA.

The chain carries TRBV28 and TRBJ1-5; 7 nucleotides agree with TRBD1. Germline CDR1 and CDR2: MDHEN and SYDVKM. The length of the CDR3 is 12 residues. V was pared by 7 bases and J by 5 bases, with 2 bases of the junction left unmatched. The DNA of the CDR3 is TGTGCCAGCAAAGGGGGCGATCAGCCCCAGCATTTT. Its translation is CASKGGDQPQHF.

V usage is TRBV28 and J usage is TRBJ1-3; a weak D match, TRBD1 (5 bases). Per the germline V gene, CDR1 is MDHEN and CDR2 is SYDVKM. The CDR3 sequence is 15 residues long. V lost 2 bases, J lost 4 bases, and 12 bases lay in between. The CDR3 reads CASSLTGDGGNTIYF. The CDR3 DNA sequence: TGTGCCAGCAGTTTAACGGGGGATGGAGGAAACACCATATATTTT.

The V gene is TRBV4-2, the J gene TRBJ1-1, with D maybe TRBD1 (6 bases). V was trimmed by 4 bases and J by 7 bases, leaving 16 bases between them. The CDR3 contains 14 residues. From germline, CDR1 is LGHNA and CDR2 YNFKEQ. The CDR3 DNA reads as TGTGCCAGCAGCCCGGGGGCCGGGGGGGGTGAAGCTTTCTTT. Encoded protein: CASSPGAGGGEAFF.

CDR3 loop: CAISEYETGEITF. CDR3 bases: TGTGCCATCAGTGAGTACGAGACAGGGGAGATCACCTTC. The chain uses TRBV10-3 and TRBJ1-2, with TRBD1 matching 8 bases. V shed 1 base, J shed 13 bases, and the junction held 8 bases outside the gene matches. The CDR3 contains 13 residues. CDR1 is ENHRY, CDR2 SYGVKD, per germline.

This chain links TRBV15 with TRBJ1-4, with TRBD1 identical over 8 bases. The V segment lost 3 bases and the J segment 4 bases; nucleotides outside the gene matches: 1. Germline V CDR1 and CDR2: LNHNV, YYDKDF (reference sequence). This CDR3 is 14 amino acids long. CDR3 residues: CATSSGQGNEKLFF. The CDR3 DNA follows: TGTGCCACCAGCAGCGGACAGGGTAATGAAAAACTGTTTTTT.

The genes are TRBV7-2 and TRBJ2-7; D is perhaps TRBD1 (5 bases). The ends were cut back, 5 bases at V and 0 bases at J, with 14 bases in the middle. The germline V gene encodes CDR1 SGHTA and CDR2 FQGNSA. The CDR3 is made up of 15 amino acids. This CDR3 is CASSIQGFSSYEQYF. CDR3 sequence (DNA): TGTGCCAGCAGCATCCAGGGTTTTAGCTCCTACGAGCAGTACTTC.

The CDR3 loop reads CASSQQGITYEQYF. Here the CDR3 DNA reads TGTGCCAGCAGTCAACAGGGAATAACCTACGAGCAGTACTTC. The chain employs TRBV28 and TRBJ2-7; the D gene is possibly TRBD1 (6 bases). Germline V gives CDR1 MDHEN, CDR2 SYDVKM. Trimming took 5 bases from V and 2 from J, leaving 13 bases between them. This CDR3 comprises 14 residues.

On this clone: Being one base from a much bigger clone, this may be a read error. The sample carries other DNA sequences with the same CDR3. The V and J genes are TRBV27 and TRBJ2-1, with TRBD2 matching 11 bases. Germline V lookup: CDR1 MNHEY, CDR2 SMNVEV (reference sequence). The CDR3 has 17 residues. The trim removed 6 bases at V and 1 base at J, leaving 8 bases unmatched. For the CDR3, the DNA is TGTGCCAGCAGGGGAACTAGCGGGAGAGGGTCCTACAATGAGCAGTTCTTC. Amino acids: CASRGTSGRGSYNEQFF.

The chain employs TRBV6-5 and TRBJ1-4; D unresolved. V was trimmed by 2 bases and J by 3 bases, leaving 10 bases between them. CDR3 length equals 15 residues. CDR1 is MNHEY and CDR2 is SVGAGI in the germline V gene. The CDR3 protein is CASSYRGSANEKLFF. The CDR3 nucleotides read TGTGCCAGCAGTTACCGGGGTTCAGCTAATGAAAAACTGTTTTTT.

The chain joins TRBV27 to TRBJ2-7; 7 bases fit TRBD1. The CDR3 is 14 amino acids. With 3 bases clipped from V and 0 bases from J, the junction kept 2 bases outside the gene matches. In germline, CDR1 is MNHEY, CDR2 SMNVEV (reference sequence). The CDR3 reads CASSFGTDSYEQYF. In nucleotides, the CDR3 is TGTGCCAGCAGTTTTGGGACAGACTCCTACGAGCAGTACTTC.

This clone turned up a few times. This chain uses TRBV28 with TRBJ1-4; 7 nucleotides match TRBD1. Germline CDR1 MDHEN, CDR2 SYDVKM. The CDR3 has 14 residues. The junction had 7 bases not matched to a gene; V was cut back by 5 bases and J by 7 bases. CDR3 coding DNA: TGTGCCAGCAGTGGGGACAGCCGCCCTGAAAAACTGTTTTTT. Its translation: CASSGDSRPEKLFF.

The chain uses TRBV28 and TRBJ2-7; 8 bases align to TRBD1. The V segment lost 4 bases and the J segment 3 bases; nucleotides outside the gene matches: 8. The V gene's germline CDR1 is MDHEN and CDR2 SYDVKM. The CDR3 extends over 15 amino acids. The CDR3 DNA is TGTGCCAGCAGTTGGGGTGGAGGACAGGGCTACGAGCAGTACTTC. Encoded protein: CASSWGGGQGYEQYF.

J is TRBJ2-7 and V is TRBV6-5, with TRBD1 matching 9 bases. V shed 4 bases, J shed 3 bases, and the junction held 7 bases outside the gene matches. The CDR3 loop spans 15 amino acids. CDR1 and CDR2 (germline): MNHEY, SVGAGI. CDR3: CASSSRGTGSYEQYF. CDR3 coding DNA: TGTGCCAGCAGTTCACGAGGGACAGGGAGCTACGAGCAGTACTTC.

The V and J genes are TRBV6-6 and TRBJ2-7; 10 bases align to TRBD1. Germline CDR1 is MNHNY and CDR2 is SVGAGI (reference sequence). The CDR3 loop spans 15 amino acids. V dropped 0 bases and J dropped 4; count of bases not matched to a gene: 3. The DNA of the CDR3 is TGTGCCAGCAGTTACTCTGGACAGGGGGTGTACGAGCAGTACTTC. Amino acid sequence: CASSYSGQGVYEQYF.

The rearrangement links TRBV27 to TRBJ2-7; TRBD1 or TRBD2 may be the D gene (6 bases each). CDR1 is MNHEY, CDR2 SMNVEV, per germline (reference sequence). Trimming removed 6 bases at V and 0 bases at J, with 15 bases between. The CDR3 consists of 15 residues. The CDR3 is CASRTLGGSSYEQYF. The CDR3 coding sequence is TGTGCCAGCAGGACACTAGGGGGGAGCTCCTACGAGCAGTACTTC.

By share of the sample, this clone is medium-sized. The chain employs TRBV6-6 and TRBJ1-4; D is ambiguous. V lost 5 bases and J 8 bases, leaving 9 bases between the germline ends. The CDR3 totals 12 residues. CDR1 and CDR2 (germline): MNHNY, SVGAGI (reference sequence). CDR3 nucleotide sequence: TGTGCCAGCAGTCGGCCGCTCGAAAAACTGTTTTTT. Residues: CASSRPLEKLFF.

The CDR3 region has the DNA TGTGCCAGCAGAGATGACAGGGGTTTTAGTCTACTATCACTCTCTTATGGCTACACCTTC. Amino acids: CASRDDRGFSLLSLSYGYTF. The chain is built from TRBV28 and TRBJ1-2, with TRBD1 matching over 8 bases. CDR1 and CDR2 from the germline V gene are MDHEN and SYDVKM. The CDR3 runs to 20 residues. V lost 6 bases to trimming and J lost 5 bases; unmatched junction nucleotides: 26.

This clone came up a few times. This chain links TRBV7-8 with TRBJ2-7; 11 nucleotides match TRBD2. Germline V gives CDR1 SGHVS, CDR2 FQNEAQ. The CDR3 extends over 14 amino acids. V shed 4 bases and J 6 bases; nucleotides not matched to a gene: 5. This CDR3 is CASSSGTSGTEQYF. CDR3 in DNA: TGTGCCAGCAGCTCCGGGACTAGCGGCACCGAGCAGTACTTC.